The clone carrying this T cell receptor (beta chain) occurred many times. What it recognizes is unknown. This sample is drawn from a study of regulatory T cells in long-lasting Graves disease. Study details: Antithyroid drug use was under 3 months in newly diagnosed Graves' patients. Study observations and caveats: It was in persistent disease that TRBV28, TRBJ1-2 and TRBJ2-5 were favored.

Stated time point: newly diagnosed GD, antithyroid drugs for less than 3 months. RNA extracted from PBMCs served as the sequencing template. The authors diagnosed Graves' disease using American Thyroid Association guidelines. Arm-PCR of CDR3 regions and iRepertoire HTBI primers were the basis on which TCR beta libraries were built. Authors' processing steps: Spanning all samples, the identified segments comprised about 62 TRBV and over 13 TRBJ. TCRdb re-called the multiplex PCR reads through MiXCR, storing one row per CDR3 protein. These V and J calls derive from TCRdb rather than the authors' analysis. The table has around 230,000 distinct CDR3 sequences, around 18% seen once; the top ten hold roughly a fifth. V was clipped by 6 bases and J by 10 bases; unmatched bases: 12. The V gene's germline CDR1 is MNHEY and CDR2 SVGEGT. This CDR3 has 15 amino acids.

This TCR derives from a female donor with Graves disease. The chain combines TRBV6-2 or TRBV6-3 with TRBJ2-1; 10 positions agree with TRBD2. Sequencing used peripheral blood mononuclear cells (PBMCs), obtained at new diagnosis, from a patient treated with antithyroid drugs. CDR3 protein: CASSLLAGLDREQFF. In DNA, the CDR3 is TGTGCCAGCAGCCTACTAGCGGGACTCGACCGGGAGCAGTTCTTC.